These 14 T cell receptor beta chains originate from one sample sequenced in a study of monozygotic twins with inflammatory bowel disease. TCRdb re-called the 5' RACE reads; every CDR3 protein appears as one record, without DNA. The ten most abundant clones cover 5.6% of a sample with a few hundred thousand distinct CDR3 sequences. The sequenced material came from blood. The receptor source for this set is a human donor with ulcerative colitis or Crohn's disease, or a healthy co-twin of an affected twin (not recorded which).

CDR3 loop: CASSSRGPGTGCNQPQHF. The chain employs TRBV21-1 and TRBJ1-5; TCRdb returns TRBD1, unconfirmable since there is no DNA. TRBV21-1 is labeled a pseudogene. This CDR3 has 18 amino acids.

The chain is built from TRBV9 and TRBJ2-1; TCRdb outputs TRBD2, but without DNA this stays unchecked. Per germline, CDR1 SGDLS and CDR2 YYNGEE. CDR3 size: 14 residues. CDR3 region: CASSVHSRDNEQFF. The full variable domain, in which reference TRBV9 and TRBJ2-1 provide the parts outside the CDR3, is DSGVTQTPKHLITATGQRVTLRCSPRSGDLSVYWYQQSLDQGLQFLIQYYNGEERAKGNILERFSAQQFPDLHSELNLSSLELGDSALYFCASSVHSRDNEQFFGPGTRLTVL.

The chain couples TRBV7-9 to TRBJ2-7; the TCRdb D gene call, TRBD1, has no DNA to confirm it. Germline V lookup: CDR1 SEHNR, CDR2 FQNEAQ (reference sequence). This CDR3 is 15 amino acids long. This chain's CDR3 is CASSSRVASSYEQYF.

J is TRBJ2-3 and V is TRBV11-2. Germline CDR1 and CDR2: SGHAT and FQNNGV. CDR3 length: 16 amino acids. This CDR3 is CASSLDAWTSTDTQYF.

The V gene is TRBV7-2, the J gene TRBJ1-5; absent DNA, TCRdb's TRBD1 call cannot be checked. Germline CDR1 SGHTA, CDR2 FQGNSA. The CDR3 totals 14 residues. CDR3 region: CASSSGFGRQPQHF.

The chain is built from TRBV9 and TRBJ2-7; TCRdb outputs TRBD1, but without DNA this stays unchecked. The CDR3 runs 13 residues. CDR1 SGDLS and CDR2 YYNGEE come from the germline V gene. CDR3 sequence reads: CASSAQGRGEQYF.

This chain uses TRBV27 with TRBJ1-6; the D gene TCRdb calls, TRBD1, cannot be checked with no DNA. The germline V gene has CDR1 MNHEY and CDR2 SMNVEV (reference sequence). The CDR3 is 14 residues long. CDR3 sequence reads: CASRQGLGNSPLHF.

The chain is built from TRBV5-1 and TRBJ1-2; TCRdb's D gene call, TRBD1, goes unchecked for lack of DNA. The CDR3 runs 14 residues. The germline CDR1 and CDR2 sequences are SGHRS and YFSETQ. The CDR3 reads CASALRRQGYGYTF.

This sequence joins TRBV7-2 and TRBJ1-2; lacking DNA, the TRBD1 call made by TCRdb goes unchecked. The germline V gene has CDR1 SGHTA and CDR2 FQGNSA. This CDR3 is 16 amino acids long. This chain's CDR3 is CASSSRGPTSNYGYTF.

V usage is TRBV7-9 and J usage is TRBJ2-7; there is no DNA to check the TCRdb D call of TRBD2. This CDR3 is 12 amino acids long. CDR1 and CDR2 from the germline V gene are SEHNR and FQNEAQ (reference sequence). The CDR3 region is CASRREKHEQYF.

The chain employs TRBV9 and TRBJ2-7; TCRdb's D gene call, TRBD2, goes unchecked for lack of DNA. The CDR3 is 14 residues long. Germline V gene data show CDR1 as SGDLS and CDR2 as YYNGEE. CDR3 protein: CASSGSGTSDEQYF.

The rearrangement joins TRBV7-3 to TRBJ1-6. This CDR3 is 15 amino acids long. CDR1 is SGHTA and CDR2 is FQGTGA in the germline V gene. This chain's CDR3 is CASSLGTTGNSPLHF.

The chain links TRBV4-2 to TRBJ1-5; TCRdb gives TRBD1 as the D gene, but with no DNA this cannot be confirmed. The CDR3 has 16 amino acids. Looked up from germline, CDR1 is LGHNA and CDR2 is YNFKEQ. CDR3: CASSQSVQGFNQPQHF.

This sequence joins TRBV28 and TRBJ2-7; TCRdb's assignment of TRBD2 cannot be checked, as there is no DNA. CDR1 and CDR2 from the germline V gene are MDHEN and SYDVKM. There are 15 residues in the CDR3. The CDR3 protein is CASSSTSGYLRQQYF. Full variable domain (outside the CDR3, taken from reference TRBV28 and TRBJ2-7): DVKVTQSSRYLVKRTGEKVFLECVQDMDHENMFWYRQDPGLGLRLIYFSYDVKMKEKGDIPEGYSVSREKKERFSLILESASTNQTSMYLCASSSTSGYLRQQYFGPGTRLTVT.